Listed below are T cell receptor beta chains from one sample, sequenced in a study of neurological immune-mediated disorders. TCRdb used MiXCR to reprocess the 5' RACE reads, holding one entry per CDR3 protein. Of roughly 80,000 distinct CDR3 sequences listed, roughly 9.5% are singletons. Sequencing input: PBMCs. These receptors were taken from a man between 50 and 59 years old in good health. The CDR3 runs from the conserved cysteine through the conserved F or W. The D gene is left open where the match is weak. The size entry is marked missing in some rows and otherwise reads once, few, many or a size class.

J gene,D gene,V gene,clone size,CDR3 DNA,CDR3 protein
TRBJ1-1,.,TRBV20-1,many,TGCAGTGCTAGAGATCCGGGACGGTCTAACACTGAAGCTTTCTTT,CSARDPGRSNTEAFF
TRBJ2-1,TRBD1,TRBV12-3/TRBV12-4,many,TGTGCCAGCAGTTCCCGACAGGGGGGAATGAATGAGCAGTTCTTC,CASSSRQGGMNEQFF
TRBJ2-2,TRBD2,TRBV7-2,many,TGTGCCAGCAGCATGGGACTAGCCCTCACCGGGGAGCTGTTTTTT,CASSMGLALTGELFF
TRBJ2-3,.,TRBV2,many,TGTGCCAGCGGGGTGAACACAGATACGCAGTATTTT,CASGVNTDTQYF
TRBJ2-3,.,TRBV12-3/TRBV12-4,many,TGTGCCAGCAGTGGGAGGGATACGCAGTATTTT,CASSGRDTQYF
TRBJ2-7,TRBD1,TRBV13,many,TGTGCCAGCAGCGATGGGACAGTTTCCTACGAGCAGTACTTC,CASSDGTVSYEQYF
TRBJ1-1,TRBD1,TRBV7-9,.,TGTGCCAGCAGCTTAGACCGGACAGGGGGGACCACTGAAGCTTTCTTT,CASSLDRTGGTTEAFF
TRBJ2-3,TRBD2,TRBV7-8,many,TGTGCCAGCAGCATACCGGGACTAGCGACAAGCACAGATACGCAGTATTTT,CASSIPGLATSTDTQYF
TRBJ2-1,.,TRBV5-4,few,TGTGCCAGCAGGGAGGGCTCCTACAATGAGCAGTTCTTC,CASREGSYNEQFF
TRBJ1-5,TRBD1,TRBV27,many,TGTGCCAGCAGTTTAATTGGGGCAGGGGGGATCAATCAGCCCCAGCATTTT,CASSLIGAGGINQPQHF
TRBJ2-3,TRBD2,TRBV20-1,many,TGCAGTGCTAGAGGGGGAAAGGCGCTAGCGGGGGGAGATACGCAGTATTTT,CSARGGKALAGGDTQYF
TRBJ1-2,.,TRBV5-1,many,TGCGCCAGCAGCCCCGACCCTCAGCAGCATGGCTACACCTTC,CASSPDPQQHGYTF
TRBJ1-1,TRBD1,TRBV10-3,many,TGTGCCATCTCTGGACAGGGGACTGAAGCTTTCTTT,CAISGQGTEAFF
TRBJ1-4,.,TRBV6-5,many,TGTGCCAGCAGTTCGGGGGGCTGGGAAAAACTGTTTTTT,CASSSGGWEKLFF
TRBJ1-2,.,TRBV6-5,many,TGTGCCAGCACGACCGGGAACTATGGCTACACCTTC,CASTTGNYGYTF
TRBJ2-6,TRBD1,TRBV7-8,many,TGTGCCAGCAGCTTAGTCCGGACAGGGGGAGCCTCTGGGGCCAACGTCCTGACTTTC,CASSLVRTGGASGANVLTF
TRBJ1-1,.,TRBV29-1,many,TGCAGCGTTGAAGACCCTGAAGCTTTCTTT,CSVEDPEAFF
TRBJ2-2,.,TRBV5-4,many,TGTGCCAGCAGCTTGGCCGGACGGGAGTCGAACACCGGGGAGCTGTTTTTT,CASSLAGRESNTGELFF
TRBJ2-7,TRBD1,TRBV20-1,many,TGCAGTGCCAGGACAGGGGGCTACGAGCAGTACTTC,CSARTGGYEQYF
TRBJ2-5,TRBD1,TRBV10-2,many,TGCGCCAGCAGGGACAGGGGGCTCCAAGAGACCCAGTACTTC,CASRDRGLQETQYF
TRBJ2-4,.,TRBV4-3,many,TGCGCCAGCAGCCAAGGGGCGGGGGCAGGGAACATTCAGTACTTC,CASSQGAGAGNIQYF
TRBJ2-2,TRBD2,TRBV5-1,many,TGCGCCAGCAGCTTAACTAGCGGGATTACCACCGGGGAGCTGTTTTTT,CASSLTSGITTGELFF
TRBJ1-2,.,TRBV3-1,many,TGTGCCAGCAGCCCAAACACGGGTTATGGCTACACCTTC,CASSPNTGYGYTF
TRBJ2-7,TRBD2,TRBV7-8,.,TGTGCCAGCAGCTTAGCAGCGGGGGAACTAGCGGCCTTAGAGCAGTACTTC,CASSLAAGELAALEQYF
TRBJ2-5,.,TRBV7-8,many,TGTGCCAGCAGCTTATCAAACGGGGGGCGTTACCAAGAGACCCAGTACTTC,CASSLSNGGRYQETQYF
TRBJ1-1,.,TRBV5-1,many,TGCGCCAGCAGCCAAGGGCGGGGGCAGAACACTGAAGCTTTCTTT,CASSQGRGQNTEAFF
TRBJ2-7,TRBD1,TRBV28,.,TGTGCCAGCAGTCTGGGACAGCCTTACGAGCAGTACTTC,CASSLGQPYEQYF
TRBJ2-1,.,TRBV5-1,few,TGCGCCAGCAAAATGGGGGGATACAATGAGCAGTTCTTC,CASKMGGYNEQFF
TRBJ2-5,TRBD2,TRBV20-1,many,TGCAGTGCGGGGGGCGGGAGGGCCGAAGAGACCCAGTACTTC,CSAGGGRAEETQYF
TRBJ2-5,.,TRBV7-2,many,TGTGCCAGCAGCCCTTATGGAGAGACCCAGTACTTC,CASSPYGETQYF
TRBJ1-2,TRBD1,TRBV7-9,many,TGTGCCAGCAGTGCGACAGGGGGCGTTTATGGCTACACCTTC,CASSATGGVYGYTF